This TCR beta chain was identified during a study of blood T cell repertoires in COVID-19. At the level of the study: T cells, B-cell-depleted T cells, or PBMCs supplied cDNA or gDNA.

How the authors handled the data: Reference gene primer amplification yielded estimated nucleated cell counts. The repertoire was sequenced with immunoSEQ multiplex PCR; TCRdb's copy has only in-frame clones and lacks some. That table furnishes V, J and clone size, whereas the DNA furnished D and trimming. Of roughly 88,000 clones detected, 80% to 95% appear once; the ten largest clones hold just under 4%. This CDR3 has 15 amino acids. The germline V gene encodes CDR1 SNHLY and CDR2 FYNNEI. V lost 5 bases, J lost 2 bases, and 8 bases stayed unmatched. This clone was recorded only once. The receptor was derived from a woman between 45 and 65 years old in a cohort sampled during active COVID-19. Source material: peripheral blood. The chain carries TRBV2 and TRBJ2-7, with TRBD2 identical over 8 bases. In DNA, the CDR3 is TGTGCCAGCAGTCTCACTAGCGGACCCACCTACGAGCAGTACTTC. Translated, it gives CASSLTSGPTYEQYF.